The T cell receptor (beta chain) described here comes from a study of T cell repertoires in cytomegalovirus infection. About the research overall: Public TCR beta signatures indicated both CMV infection and matching HLA type.

One entry per CDR3 protein results from TCRdb running MiXCR on the reads. Of nearly 450,000 distinct CDR3 sequences listed, around 32% were seen once; the top ten hold roughly 15%. J gave up 0 bases and V 3 bases, and 4 bases lay outside the gene matches. Germline loops: CDR1 MDHEN, CDR2 SYDVKM. The CDR3 totals 16 residues. This clonotype was sampled from a human donor in good health (CMV status not recorded). Some clones in this sample may be carry-over from other donors' samples. This rearrangement joins TRBV28 to TRBJ1-3; 8 bases fit TRBD1. The sequencing input was PBMCs. The CDR3 protein is CASSLSGGASGNTIYF. CDR3 nucleotides: TGTGCCAGCAGTTTGTCAGGGGGCGCCTCTGGAAACACCATATATTTT.